One and the same sample provided the 6 T cell receptor beta chains below, sequenced in a study of blood T cell repertoires in COVID-19. Measured with immunoSEQ multiplex PCR; TCRdb has only the in-frame clones, and not every one. This table has about 180,000 clones, 70% to 85% appearing once. The specimen was peripheral blood. These receptors came from a man aged 80 or over with COVID-19, enrolled during active disease.

This clone was recorded only once. V gene TRBV5-4 combines with J gene TRBJ1-2, with a possible D match to TRBD1 (6 bases). V was clipped by 0 bases and J by 3 bases, with 9 bases between them. The germline V gene encodes CDR1 SGHNT and CDR2 YYREEE (reference sequence). This CDR3 has 14 amino acids. The CDR3 DNA is TGTGCCAGCAGCTTGGAGGGGGGGGACTATGGCTACACCTTC. Translation gives CASSLEGGDYGYTF.

The genes are TRBV12-3 or TRBV12-4 and TRBJ1-1; a possible D gene is TRBD1 (5 bases). The ends were cut back, 6 bases at V and 9 bases at J, with 14 bases in the middle. CDR3 length equals 12 residues. The CDR3 nucleotides read TGTGCCAGCAGCCAAACCCGGGGGAAAGCTTTCTTT. This encodes CASSQTRGKAFF.

This chain joins TRBV6-5 and TRBJ1-3; D ambiguous. CDR1 is MNHEY, CDR2 SVGAGI, per germline. V shed 0 bases and J shed 3 bases, with 12 bases lying between them. CDR3 length equals 16 residues. CDR3 region: CASSYSPGTLGNTIYF. The CDR3 DNA follows: TGTGCCAGCAGTTACTCTCCGGGAACGCTTGGAAACACCATATATTTT.

This clone was seen only once. This chain uses TRBV5-6 with TRBJ1-1; the D gene is possibly TRBD1 (6 bases). The CDR3 totals 15 residues. Germline values: CDR1 SGHDT, CDR2 YYEEEE. V dropped 1 base and J dropped 6 bases, with 16 bases sitting between them. The CDR3 here is CASSLPSGGASEAFF. The CDR3, as DNA: TGTGCCAGCAGCTTGCCTTCGGGGGGCGCATCTGAAGCTTTCTTT.

The chain recombines TRBV28 with TRBJ1-2; D remains ambiguous. Germline CDR1 MDHEN, CDR2 SYDVKM. The CDR3 consists of 11 residues. The ends were cut back, 8 bases at V and 2 bases at J, with 6 bases in the middle. The CDR3, as DNA: TGTGCCAGCCGTACAAACTATGGCTACACCTTC. Translated: CASRTNYGYTF.

The J gene is TRBJ1-1, the V gene TRBV3-1 (or the pseudogene TRBV3-2); TRBD1 agrees at 9 bases. The CDR3 extends over 15 amino acids. V was pared by 4 bases and J by 5 bases, with 8 bases of the junction left unmatched. Germline V gene data show CDR1 as LGHDT and CDR2 as YNNKEL (reference sequence). The CDR3 protein is CASSPLQGAWTEAFF. CDR3 in DNA: TGTGCCAGCAGCCCCCTACAGGGGGCTTGGACTGAAGCTTTCTTT.